The rows below give T cell receptor beta chains drawn from one sample of a study of blood T cell repertoires in COVID-19. Libraries were prepared by immunoSEQ multiplex PCR; TCRdb keeps only in-frame clonotypes and omits some of them. The sample yields 250,000 to 300,000 clones, around 84% seen once. Source material: PBMCs or T cells enriched from blood (not recorded which). Receptors originate from a man aged 30 to 39 with acute COVID-19. CDR3s leave out the opening cysteine and the closing phenylalanine or tryptophan. The order of the fields is J gene, V gene, CDR3 protein.

j_gene: TRBJ2-5
v_gene: TRBV6-4
CDR3aa: ASSESSGGQETQY

j_gene: TRBJ1-6
v_gene: TRBV6-5
CDR3aa: ASRRDRSLNSPLH

j_gene: TRBJ1-4
v_gene: TRBV11-3
CDR3aa: ASSRPDRGREKLF

j_gene: TRBJ1-2
v_gene: TRBV9
CDR3aa: ASSATGWAGYT

j_gene: TRBJ1-1
v_gene: TRBV11-3
CDR3aa: ASSWGRTEAF

j_gene: TRBJ2-1
v_gene: TRBV18
CDR3aa: ASSLGQGVDEQF

j_gene: TRBJ1-2
v_gene: TRBV6-5
CDR3aa: AISAGQGLGYT

j_gene: TRBJ2-4
v_gene: TRBV30
CDR3aa: AWAGQATIQY

j_gene: TRBJ1-2
v_gene: TRBV6-5
CDR3aa: ASSNLQGGYT

j_gene: TRBJ2-3
v_gene: TRBV28
CDR3aa: ASSFSRGEDTQY

j_gene: TRBJ2-2
v_gene: TRBV4-3
CDR3aa: ASSQVSGQFTGELF

j_gene: TRBJ2-6
v_gene: TRBV27
CDR3aa: ASSLLSGANVLT

j_gene: TRBJ1-2
v_gene: TRBV4-3
CDR3aa: ASSQAWDRAYGYT

j_gene: TRBJ2-2
v_gene: TRBV6-5
CDR3aa: ASSSQGGESGELF

j_gene: TRBJ1-4
v_gene: TRBV7-2
CDR3aa: ASSGGQGRVEKLF

j_gene: TRBJ2-3
v_gene: TRBV6-5
CDR3aa: ASRLAGGQTDTQY

j_gene: TRBJ2-1
v_gene: TRBV3-1/TRBV3-2
CDR3aa: ASSQEGQSSSSYNEQF

j_gene: TRBJ2-1
v_gene: TRBV10-2
CDR3aa: ASRRQGAVYNEQF

j_gene: TRBJ1-3
v_gene: TRBV11-2
CDR3aa: ASRPDSYSGNTIY

j_gene: TRBJ2-5
v_gene: TRBV6-5
CDR3aa: ASSYSIQRGDQY

j_gene: TRBJ1-1
v_gene: TRBV6-2/TRBV6-3
CDR3aa: ASSPSAREAF

j_gene: TRBJ1-2
v_gene: TRBV7-9
CDR3aa: ASALEAGSGYGYT

j_gene: TRBJ2-1
v_gene: TRBV6-5
CDR3aa: ASSYDRTGLPNEQF

j_gene: TRBJ2-2
v_gene: TRBV2
CDR3aa: ASSPPGLANTGELF

j_gene: TRBJ1-1
v_gene: TRBV10-3
CDR3aa: AMAPTGNTEAF

j_gene: TRBJ2-1
v_gene: TRBV6-5
CDR3aa: ASSYSSADYNEQF

j_gene: TRBJ1-2
v_gene: TRBV9
CDR3aa: ASSVGTDPGYGYT

j_gene: TRBJ2-5
v_gene: TRBV19
CDR3aa: ASSMIGTSILQETQY

j_gene: TRBJ1-2
v_gene: TRBV12-3/TRBV12-4
CDR3aa: ASSLRTGGGYT

j_gene: TRBJ1-1
v_gene: TRBV6-5
CDR3aa: ASSYLALNTEAF

j_gene: TRBJ1-4
v_gene: TRBV5-6
CDR3aa: ASSFASVNEKLF

j_gene: TRBJ2-1
v_gene: TRBV27
CDR3aa: ASGLRRPGPPGNEQF

j_gene: TRBJ1-3
v_gene: TRBV9
CDR3aa: ASSVDEGGRGNTIY

j_gene: TRBJ1-6
v_gene: TRBV14
CDR3aa: ASSQDWAGNSPLH

j_gene: TRBJ2-1
v_gene: TRBV5-1
CDR3aa: ASSGGNEQF